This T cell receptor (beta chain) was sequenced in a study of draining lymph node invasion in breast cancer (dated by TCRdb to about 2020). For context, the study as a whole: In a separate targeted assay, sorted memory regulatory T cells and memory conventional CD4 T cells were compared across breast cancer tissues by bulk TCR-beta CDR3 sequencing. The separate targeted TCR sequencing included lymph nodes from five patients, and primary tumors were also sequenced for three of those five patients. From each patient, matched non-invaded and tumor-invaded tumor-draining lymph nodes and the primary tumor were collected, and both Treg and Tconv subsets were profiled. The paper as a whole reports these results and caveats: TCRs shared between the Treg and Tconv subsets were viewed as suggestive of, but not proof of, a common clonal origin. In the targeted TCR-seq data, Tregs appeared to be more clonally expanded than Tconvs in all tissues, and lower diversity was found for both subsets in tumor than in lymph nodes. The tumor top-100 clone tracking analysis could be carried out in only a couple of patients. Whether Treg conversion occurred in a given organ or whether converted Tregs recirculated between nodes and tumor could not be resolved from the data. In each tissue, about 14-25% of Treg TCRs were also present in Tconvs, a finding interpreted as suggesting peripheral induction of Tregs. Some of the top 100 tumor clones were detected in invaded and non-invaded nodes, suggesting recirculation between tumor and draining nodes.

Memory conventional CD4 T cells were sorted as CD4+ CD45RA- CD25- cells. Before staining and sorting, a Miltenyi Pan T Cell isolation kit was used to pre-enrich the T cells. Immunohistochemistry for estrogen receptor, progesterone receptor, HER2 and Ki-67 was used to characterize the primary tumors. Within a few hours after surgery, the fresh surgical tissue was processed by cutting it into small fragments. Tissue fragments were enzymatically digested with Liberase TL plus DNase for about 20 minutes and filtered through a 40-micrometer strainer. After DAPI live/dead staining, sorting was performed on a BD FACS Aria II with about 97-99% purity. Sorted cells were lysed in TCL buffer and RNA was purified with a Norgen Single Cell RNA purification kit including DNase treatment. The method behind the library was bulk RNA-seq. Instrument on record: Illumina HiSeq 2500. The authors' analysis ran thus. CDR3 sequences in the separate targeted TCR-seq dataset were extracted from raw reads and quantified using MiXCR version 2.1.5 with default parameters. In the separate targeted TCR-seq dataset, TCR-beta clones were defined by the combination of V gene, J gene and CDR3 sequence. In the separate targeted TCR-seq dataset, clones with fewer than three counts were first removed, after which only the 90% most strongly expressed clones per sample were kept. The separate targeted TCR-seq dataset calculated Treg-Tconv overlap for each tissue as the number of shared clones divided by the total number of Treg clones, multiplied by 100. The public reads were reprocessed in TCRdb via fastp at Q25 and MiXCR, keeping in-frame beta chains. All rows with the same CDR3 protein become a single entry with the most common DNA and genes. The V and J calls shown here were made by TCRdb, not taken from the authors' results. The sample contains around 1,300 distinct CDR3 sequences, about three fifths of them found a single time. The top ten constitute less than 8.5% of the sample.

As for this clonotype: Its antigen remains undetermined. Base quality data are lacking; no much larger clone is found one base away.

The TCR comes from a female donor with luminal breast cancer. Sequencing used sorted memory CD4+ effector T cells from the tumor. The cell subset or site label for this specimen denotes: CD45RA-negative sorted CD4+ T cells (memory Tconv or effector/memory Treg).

The CDR3 in this case is CASSQDSTGNQPQHF. The DNA sequence reads TGCGCCAGCAGCCAAGATAGCACAGGGAATCAGCCCCAGCATTTT. The receptor chain draws on TRBV4-1 and TRBJ1-5; TRBD1 could be the D gene, as 6 bases match. The CDR3 spans 15 residues, from the cysteine through the phenylalanine. The only DNA kept is the CDR3, 45 bases in frame from the first base. For CDR1 and CDR2, the germline V gene lists MGHRA and YSYEKL. V is pared back by 0 bases and J by 4 bases, with 10 bases lying between the germline termini.